This section outlines one T cell receptor beta chain sequence together with its context. Study processing details: Reference gene primers were amplified, and this amplification served to estimate nucleated cell counts. TCRdb's table, derived via immunoSEQ multiplex PCR, lists solely in-frame clones and lacks some. V, J and clone size derive from that table, while D and trimming were established from the DNA sequence. This table has about 170,000 clones, more than 65% appearing once. The germline CDR1 and CDR2 sequences are MNHEY and SVGAGI. The CDR3 is 14 amino acids. V lost 7 bases and J lost 0, with 10 bases in between. The data were taken from a study of blood T cell repertoires in COVID-19. Across the study: From the United States, Italy and Spain came samples of acute and convalescent COVID-19. In each case, the material was cDNA or gDNA derived from T cells, B-cell-depleted T cells, or PBMCs.

Sequenced input: peripheral blood. This clonotype was sampled from a man in his 70s with active or convalescent COVID-19. The rearrangement links TRBV6-5 to TRBJ2-4; D is unclear. As DNA, the CDR3 is TGTGCCAGCAACTATGGTGCAGCCAAAAACATTCAGTACTTC. Translating gives CASNYGAAKNIQYF.